These 5 T cell receptor beta chains share one sample of origin, sequenced in a study of T cells in Graves' hyperthyroidism and ophthalmopathy. Amplification targeted TCR beta CDR3 regions from RNA transcripts. The TCR CDR3 first-round RT-PCR relied on the HTBI primer set. TCRdb reanalysed the multiplex PCR reads using MiXCR and keeps one entry per CDR3 protein. The table records 450,000 to 600,000 distinct CDR3 sequences, around 20% of them present only once. Sequenced sample: blood. The receptor source for this set is a man aged 40-49 years with Graves' ophthalmopathy.

The V gene is TRBV28, the J gene TRBJ1-2; D not resolved. With 6 bases removed from V and 6 bases from J, the gap between germline ends came to 17 bases. Germline loops: CDR1 MDHEN, CDR2 SYDVKM. The CDR3 has 14 amino acids. CDR3 nucleotides: TGTGCCAGCAGGCTCGGGAGTCAACGGGATGGCTACACCTTC. Its protein product is CASRLGSQRDGYTF.

The sample holds a few counts of this clonotype. This chain uses TRBV28 with TRBJ2-7; D is possibly TRBD1 or TRBD2 (7 bases each). The CDR3 consists of 13 residues. Per the germline V gene, CDR1 is MDHEN and CDR2 is SYDVKM. V shed 5 bases and J shed 6 bases, with 14 bases lying between them. The CDR3 reads CASSLQGRGEQYF. The DNA of the CDR3 is TGTGCCAGCAGTCTACAGGGGAGGGGCGAGCAGTACTTC.

V usage is TRBV3-1 and J usage is TRBJ1-2; D is ambiguous. This CDR3 is 16 amino acids long. Trimming shortened V by 0 bases and J by 7 bases, and 18 bases separated the two germline ends. CDR1 is LGHDT, CDR2 YNNKEL, per germline (reference sequence). The CDR3: CASSQDILARLGGYTF. The CDR3 DNA sequence: TGTGCCAGCAGCCAAGATATTTTGGCCAGGCTAGGTGGCTACACCTTC.

About this clonotype: A much larger clone lies one base from this, so it may be a read error. V usage is TRBV12-3 or TRBV12-4 and J usage is TRBJ2-1; 9 bases agree with TRBD2. The J segment lost 6 bases and the V segment lost 6 bases, leaving 21 bases of the junction unmatched. CDR3 length: 19 residues. The CDR3 DNA reads TGTGCCAGCAGGAGGGACGGGGGTCCAGTAGCGGGAGTGGGCAATGAGCAGTTCTTC. Protein: CASRRDGGPVAGVGNEQFF.

This clonotype was seen repeatedly, ten times or more. The chain employs TRBV2 and TRBJ2-5, with D perhaps being TRBD1 or TRBD2 (5 bases each). Germline assignment: CDR1 SNHLY and CDR2 FYNNEI. V gave up 7 bases and J gave up 5 bases, with 17 bases separating them. The CDR3 contains 14 residues. The CDR3 DNA reads as TGTGCCAGCACTCCGGGACCCGGCCACGAGACCCAGTACTTC. It encodes CASTPGPGHETQYF.